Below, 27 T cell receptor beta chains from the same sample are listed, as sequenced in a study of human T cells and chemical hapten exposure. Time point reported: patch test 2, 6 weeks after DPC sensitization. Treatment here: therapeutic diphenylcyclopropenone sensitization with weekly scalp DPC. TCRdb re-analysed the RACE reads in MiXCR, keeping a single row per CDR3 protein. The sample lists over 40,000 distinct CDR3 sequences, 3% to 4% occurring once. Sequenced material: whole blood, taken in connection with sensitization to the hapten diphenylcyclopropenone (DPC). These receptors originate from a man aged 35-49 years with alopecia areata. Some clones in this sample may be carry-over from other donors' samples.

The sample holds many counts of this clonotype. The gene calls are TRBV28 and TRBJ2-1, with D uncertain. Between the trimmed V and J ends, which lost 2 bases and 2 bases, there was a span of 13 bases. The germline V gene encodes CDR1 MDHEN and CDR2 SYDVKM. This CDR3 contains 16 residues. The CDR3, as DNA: TGTGCCAGCAGTTTACCGTACGTGTTGGCCTACAATGAGCAGTTCTTC. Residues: CASSLPYVLAYNEQFF.

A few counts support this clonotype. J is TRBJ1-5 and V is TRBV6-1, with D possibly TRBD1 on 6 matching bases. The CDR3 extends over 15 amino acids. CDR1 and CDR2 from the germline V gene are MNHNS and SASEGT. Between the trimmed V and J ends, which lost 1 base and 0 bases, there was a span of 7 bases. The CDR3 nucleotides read TGTGCCAGCAGTGAAGACAGGGCTAGCAATCAGCCCCAGCATTTT. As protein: CASSEDRASNQPQHF.

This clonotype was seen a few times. The CDR3 bases are TGTGCCAGCAGTTTGATGACGATAAATCAGCCCCAGCATTTT. It is translated as CASSLMTINQPQHF. The V gene is TRBV12-3 or TRBV12-4, the J gene TRBJ1-5; D unresolved. V lost 3 bases, J lost 4 bases, and 10 bases lay in between. The CDR3 length is 14 residues.

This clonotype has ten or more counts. The CDR3 region has the DNA TGTGCCAGCAGCAGGACAATAGTCGAACTGTTTTTT. The encoded protein is CASSRTIVELFF. The chain employs TRBV21-1 and TRBJ1-4; the D segment call TRBD1 is taken from the table without a DNA check. TRBV21-1 corresponds to a pseudogene. This CDR3 region has 12 residues.

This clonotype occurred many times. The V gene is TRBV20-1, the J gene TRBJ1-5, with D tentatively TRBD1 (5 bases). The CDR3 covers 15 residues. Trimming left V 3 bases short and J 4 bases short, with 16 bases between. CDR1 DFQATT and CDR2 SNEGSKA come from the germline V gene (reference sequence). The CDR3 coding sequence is TGCAGTGCTAGGGCCAGGGCAGGCGAAAATCAGCCCCAGCATTTT. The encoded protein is CSARARAGENQPQHF.

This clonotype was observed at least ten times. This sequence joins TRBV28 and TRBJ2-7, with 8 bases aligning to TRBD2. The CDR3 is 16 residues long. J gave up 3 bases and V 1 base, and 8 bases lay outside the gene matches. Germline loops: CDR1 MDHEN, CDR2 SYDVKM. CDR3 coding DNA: TGTGCCAGCAGTTTATTCGCAACTAGCGGCCGCTACGAGCAGTACTTC. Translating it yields CASSLFATSGRYEQYF. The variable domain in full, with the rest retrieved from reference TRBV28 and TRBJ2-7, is DVKVTQSSRYLVKRTGEKVFLECVQDMDHENMFWYRQDPGLGLRLIYFSYDVKMKEKGDIPEGYSVSREKKERFSLILESASTNQTSMYLCASSLFATSGRYEQYFGPGTRLTVT.

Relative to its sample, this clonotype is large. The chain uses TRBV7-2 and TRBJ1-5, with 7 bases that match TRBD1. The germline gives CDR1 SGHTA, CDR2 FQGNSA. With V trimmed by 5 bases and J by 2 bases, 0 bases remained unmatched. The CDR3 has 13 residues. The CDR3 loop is CASSGQGNQPQHF. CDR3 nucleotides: TGTGCCAGCAGCGGACAGGGCAATCAGCCCCAGCATTTT.

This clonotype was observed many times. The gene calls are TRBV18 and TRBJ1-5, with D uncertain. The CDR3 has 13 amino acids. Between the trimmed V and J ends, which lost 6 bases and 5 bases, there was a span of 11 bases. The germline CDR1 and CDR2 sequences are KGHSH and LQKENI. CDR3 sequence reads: CASSPQKYQPQHF. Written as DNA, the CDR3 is TGTGCCAGCTCCCCGCAGAAGTATCAGCCCCAGCATTTT.

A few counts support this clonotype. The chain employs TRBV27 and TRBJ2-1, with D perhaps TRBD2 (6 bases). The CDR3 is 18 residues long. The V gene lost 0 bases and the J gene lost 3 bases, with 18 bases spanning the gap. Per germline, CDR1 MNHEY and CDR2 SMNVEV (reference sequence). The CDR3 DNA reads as TGTGCCAGCAGTTTATCGCCGGCCCGAGCGGGTAGCTACAATGAGCAGTTCTTC. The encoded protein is CASSLSPARAGSYNEQFF.

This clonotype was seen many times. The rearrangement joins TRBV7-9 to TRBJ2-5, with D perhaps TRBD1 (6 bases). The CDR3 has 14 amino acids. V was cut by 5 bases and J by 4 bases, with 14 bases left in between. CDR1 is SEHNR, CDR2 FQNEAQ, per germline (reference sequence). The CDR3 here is CASSATGHPETQYF. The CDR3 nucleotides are TGTGCCAGCAGCGCAACAGGGCATCCAGAGACCCAGTACTTC. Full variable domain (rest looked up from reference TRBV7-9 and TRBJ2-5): DTGVSQNPRHKITKRGQNVTFRCDPISEHNRLYWYRQTLGQGPEFLTYFQNEAQLEKSRLLSDRFSAERPKGSFSTLEIQRTEQGDSAMYLCASSATGHPETQYFGPGTRLLVL.

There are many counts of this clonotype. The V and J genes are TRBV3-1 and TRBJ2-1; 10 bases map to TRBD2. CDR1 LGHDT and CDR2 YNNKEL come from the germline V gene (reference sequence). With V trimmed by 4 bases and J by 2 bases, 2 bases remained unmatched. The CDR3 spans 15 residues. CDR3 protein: CASSPSGSAYNEQFF. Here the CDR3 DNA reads TGTGCCAGCAGCCCTAGCGGGAGCGCCTACAATGAGCAGTTCTTC.

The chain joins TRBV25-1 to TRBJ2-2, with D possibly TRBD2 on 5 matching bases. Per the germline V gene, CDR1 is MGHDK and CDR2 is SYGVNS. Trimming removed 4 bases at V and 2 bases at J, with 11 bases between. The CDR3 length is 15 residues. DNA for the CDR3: TGTGCCAGCAGTGGGGAAGGGAGAAACACCGGGGAGCTGTTTTTT. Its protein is CASSGEGRNTGELFF.

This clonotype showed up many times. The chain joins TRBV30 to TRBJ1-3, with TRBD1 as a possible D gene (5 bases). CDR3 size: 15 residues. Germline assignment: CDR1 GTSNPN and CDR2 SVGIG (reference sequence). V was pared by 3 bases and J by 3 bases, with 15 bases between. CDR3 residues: CAWSRDSGLGNTIYF. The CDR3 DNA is TGTGCCTGGAGCCGGGATTCGGGACTTGGAAACACCATATATTTT.

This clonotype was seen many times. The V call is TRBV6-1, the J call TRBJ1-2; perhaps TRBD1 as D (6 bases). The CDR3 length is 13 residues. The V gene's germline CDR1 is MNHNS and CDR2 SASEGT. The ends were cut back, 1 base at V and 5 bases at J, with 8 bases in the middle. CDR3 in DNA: TGTGCCAGCAGTGAAGGGGGACAATATGGCTACACCTTC. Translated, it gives CASSEGGQYGYTF.

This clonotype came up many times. Here the CDR3 reads CASSEGGVLAKNIQYF. The DNA for the CDR3 is TGTGCCAGCAGTGAAGGTGGGGTTCTAGCCAAAAACATTCAGTACTTC. The genes are TRBV25-1 and TRBJ2-4; no definite D call. Germline assignment: CDR1 MGHDK and CDR2 SYGVNS. V lost 2 bases and J lost 0, with 11 bases in between. The CDR3 is 16 amino acids.

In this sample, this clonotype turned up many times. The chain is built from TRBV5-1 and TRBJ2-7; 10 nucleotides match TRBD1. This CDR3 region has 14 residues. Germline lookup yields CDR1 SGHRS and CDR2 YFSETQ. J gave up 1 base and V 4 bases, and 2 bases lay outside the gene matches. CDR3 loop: CASSRTGGSYEQYF. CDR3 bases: TGCGCCAGCAGCCGGACAGGGGGTTCCTACGAGCAGTACTTC.

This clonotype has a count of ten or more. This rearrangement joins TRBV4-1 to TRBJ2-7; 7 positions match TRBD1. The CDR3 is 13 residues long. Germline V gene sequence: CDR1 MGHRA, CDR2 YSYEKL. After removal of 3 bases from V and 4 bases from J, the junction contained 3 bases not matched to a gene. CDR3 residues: CASSQRQGYEQYF. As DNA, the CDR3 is TGCGCCAGCAGCCAGAGACAGGGATACGAGCAGTACTTC.

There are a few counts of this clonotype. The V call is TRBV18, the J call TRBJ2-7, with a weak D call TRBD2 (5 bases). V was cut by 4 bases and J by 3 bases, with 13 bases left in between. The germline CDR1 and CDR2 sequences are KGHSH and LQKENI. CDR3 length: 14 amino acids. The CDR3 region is CASSQDRGFYEQYF. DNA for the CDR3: TGTGCCAGCTCACAGGACCGGGGTTTCTACGAGCAGTACTTC.

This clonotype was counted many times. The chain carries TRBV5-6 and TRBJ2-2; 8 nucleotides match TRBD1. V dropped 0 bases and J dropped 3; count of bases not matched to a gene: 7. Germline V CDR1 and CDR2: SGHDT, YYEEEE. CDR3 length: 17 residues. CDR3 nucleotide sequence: TGTGCCAGCAGCTTGGAATGGGCAGGGGGCGACACCGGGGAGCTGTTTTTT. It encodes CASSLEWAGGDTGELFF.

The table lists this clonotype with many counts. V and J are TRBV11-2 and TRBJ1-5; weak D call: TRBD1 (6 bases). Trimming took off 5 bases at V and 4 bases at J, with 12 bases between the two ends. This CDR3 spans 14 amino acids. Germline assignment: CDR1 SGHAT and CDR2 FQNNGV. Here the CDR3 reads CASSPRGGNQPQHF. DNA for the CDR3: TGTGCCAGCAGCCCAAGAGGGGGGAATCAGCCCCAGCATTTT.

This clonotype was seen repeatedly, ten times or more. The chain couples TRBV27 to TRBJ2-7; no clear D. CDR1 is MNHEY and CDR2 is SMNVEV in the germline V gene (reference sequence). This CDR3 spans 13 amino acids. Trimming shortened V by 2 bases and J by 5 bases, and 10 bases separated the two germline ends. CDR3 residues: CASSLIGLNEQYF. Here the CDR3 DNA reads TGTGCCAGCAGTTTAATAGGTCTGAACGAGCAGTACTTC.

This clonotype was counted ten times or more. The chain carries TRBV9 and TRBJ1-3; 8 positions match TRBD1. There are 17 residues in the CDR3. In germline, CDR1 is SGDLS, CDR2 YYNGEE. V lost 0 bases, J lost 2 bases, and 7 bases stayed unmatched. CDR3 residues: CASSVASAGGPGNTIYF. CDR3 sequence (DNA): TGTGCCAGCAGCGTAGCTTCGGCAGGGGGCCCTGGAAACACCATATATTTT.

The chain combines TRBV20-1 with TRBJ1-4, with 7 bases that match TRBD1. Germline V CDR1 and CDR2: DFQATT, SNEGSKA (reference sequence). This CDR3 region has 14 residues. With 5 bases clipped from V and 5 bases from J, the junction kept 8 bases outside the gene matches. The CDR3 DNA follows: TGCAGTGCTCTCGCCGGGACAGACAATGAAAAACTGTTTTTT. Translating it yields CSALAGTDNEKLFF.

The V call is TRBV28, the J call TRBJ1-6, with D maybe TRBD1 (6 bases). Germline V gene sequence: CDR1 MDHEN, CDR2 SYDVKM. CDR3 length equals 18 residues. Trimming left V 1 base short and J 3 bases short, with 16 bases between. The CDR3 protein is CASSLFGTGTYYNSPLHF. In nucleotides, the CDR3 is TGTGCCAGCAGTTTATTTGGTACAGGGACTTACTATAATTCACCCCTCCACTTT.

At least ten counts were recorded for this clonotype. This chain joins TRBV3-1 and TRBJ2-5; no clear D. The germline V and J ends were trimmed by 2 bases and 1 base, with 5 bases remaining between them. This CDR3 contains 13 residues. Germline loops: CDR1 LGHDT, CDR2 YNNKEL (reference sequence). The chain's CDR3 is CASSQQVQETQYF. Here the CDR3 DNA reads TGTGCCAGCAGCCAACAGGTCCAAGAGACCCAGTACTTC.

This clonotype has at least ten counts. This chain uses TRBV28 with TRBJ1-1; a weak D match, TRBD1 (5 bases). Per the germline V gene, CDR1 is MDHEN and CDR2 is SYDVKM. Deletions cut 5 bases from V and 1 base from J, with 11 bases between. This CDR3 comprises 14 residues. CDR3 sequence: CASSLGLWNTEAFF. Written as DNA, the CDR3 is TGTGCCAGCAGTCTGGGGCTGTGGAACACTGAAGCTTTCTTT.

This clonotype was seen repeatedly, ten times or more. The CDR3 loop reads CASSSTGVRYNEQFF. The CDR3 bases are TGTGCCAGCAGCTCGACAGGGGTGCGTTACAATGAGCAGTTCTTC. This chain joins TRBV7-2 and TRBJ2-1; TRBD1 matches 8 bases. Germline CDR1 SGHTA, CDR2 FQGNSA. The V and J ends lost 4 bases and 4 bases, in that order; junction bases with no gene match: 6. This CDR3 has 15 residues.